This passage covers 5 T cell receptor beta chains from one sample sequenced in a study of T cell responses to AZD1222 COVID-19 vaccine. Measured with immunoSEQ multiplex PCR; TCRdb has only the in-frame clones, and not every one. This table has around 150,000 clones, approximately 88% appearing once. The source material was peripheral blood, sampled on day 0 of MenACWY control vaccination. The receptors originated from an adult in good health.

In its sample, this clone was seen once. This rearrangement joins TRBV7-9 to TRBJ1-1; D remains unclear. Germline assignment: CDR1 SEHNR and CDR2 FQNEAQ (reference sequence). The CDR3 has 12 amino acids. The V gene lost 1 base and the J gene lost 10 bases, with 10 bases spanning the gap. The CDR3: CASSLDPGRAFF. DNA of the CDR3: TGTGCCAGCAGCTTAGATCCCGGCCGAGCTTTCTTT.

CDR3 sequence reads: CASSTRGRNQPQHF. The CDR3 nucleotides are TGTGCCAGTAGTACGCGGGGACGGAATCAGCCCCAGCATTTT. This chain connects TRBV19 to TRBJ1-5, with D tentatively TRBD1 (5 bases). The CDR3 runs to 14 residues. V shed 4 bases and J shed 4 bases, with 11 bases lying between them. The V gene's germline CDR1 is LNHDA and CDR2 SQIVND (reference sequence).

In this sample, this clone turned up a few times. This chain connects TRBV14 to TRBJ1-2; D might be TRBD1 (5 bases). Germline CDR1 SGHDN, CDR2 FVKESK. The CDR3 consists of 14 residues. Trimming shortened V by 4 bases and J by 8 bases, and 17 bases separated the two germline ends. CDR3 DNA: TGTGCCAGCAGCCCTTGGGCCCAGGGTAACGGCTACACCTTC. Translated, it gives CASSPWAQGNGYTF.

The chain has TRBV30 and TRBJ2-3; the match to TRBD2 covers 10 bases. The CDR3 sequence is 15 residues long. Germline lookup yields CDR1 GTSNPN and CDR2 SVGIG (reference sequence). Trimming cost V 0 bases and J 4 bases; bases outside gene matches: 4. The CDR3 is CAWSVAGGPADTQYF. In DNA form, the CDR3 reads TGTGCCTGGAGTGTAGCGGGGGGGCCAGCAGATACGCAGTATTTT.

The V gene is TRBV4-3, the J gene TRBJ1-3; no clear D gene. CDR1 and CDR2 from the germline V gene are LGHNA and YSLEER. The CDR3 has 13 amino acids. Trimming removed 3 bases from V and 12 bases from J, with 15 bases in between. CDR3 nucleotide sequence: TGCGCCAGCAGCCAGGATATGGGCGGTCACATATATTTT. This gives the protein CASSQDMGGHIYF.